The 18 T cell receptor beta chains presented below share a single source sample, sequenced in a study of radiation and T cells in renal cell carcinoma. Produced via immunoSEQ multiplex PCR; TCRdb's table is partial and in-frame only. Of fewer than 200,000 clones detected, 88% appear once; the ten largest clones hold around 11%. Indicated time point: blood 4 weeks post-SBRT, at nephrectomy. The treatment denotes: 15 Gy SBRT to primary tumor, nephrectomy 4 weeks later. Here the sequenced sample was blood, taken from a patient whose treatment included radiotherapy and nephrectomy. The receptors were sampled from a woman between 45 and 65 years old with renal cell carcinoma.

The chain has TRBV4-3 and TRBJ1-5; 7 bases align to TRBD1. Germline V gene data show CDR1 as LGHNA and CDR2 as YSLEER. V was clipped by 2 bases and J by 2 bases; unmatched bases: 9. The CDR3 length is 17 residues. The CDR3 coding sequence is TGCGCCAGCAGCCAATTGAGACAGGGAGCGGGCAATCAGCCCCAGCATTTT. This codes for CASSQLRQGAGNQPQHF.

V gene TRBV7-9 combines with J gene TRBJ1-4; D is ambiguous. Trimming left V 2 bases short and J 1 base short, with 5 bases between. The CDR3 is 14 amino acids. Per germline, CDR1 SEHNR and CDR2 FQNEAQ (reference sequence). The CDR3 bases are TGTGCCAGCAGCTTAATGGGAACTAATGAAAAACTGTTTTTT. Translated, it gives CASSLMGTNEKLFF. The complete variable domain, with remaining parts taken from reference TRBV7-9 and TRBJ1-4, reads DTGVSQNPRHKITKRGQNVTFRCDPISEHNRLYWYRQTLGQGPEFLTYFQNEAQLEKSRLLSDRFSAERPKGSFSTLEIQRTEQGDSAMYLCASSLMGTNEKLFFGSGTQLSVL.

V is TRBV7-3 and J is TRBJ1-2, with 8 nucleotides matching TRBD1. Germline CDR1 SGHTA, CDR2 FQGTGA. Unmatched junction bases numbered 16, after V lost 3 bases and J lost 7 bases. There are 17 residues in the CDR3. CDR3 residues: CASSLDGGQGIVGGYTF. CDR3 DNA sequence: TGTGCCAGCAGCTTGGACGGCGGACAGGGAATAGTAGGTGGCTACACCTTC.

A word on this clone: The junction does not match germline at one end; this may be a read error. J is TRBJ2-3 and V is TRBV5-1, with D tentatively TRBD1 or TRBD2 (6 bases each). The CDR3 spans 15 residues. Germline lookup yields CDR1 SGHRS and CDR2 YFSETQ. The CDR3 loop is CASSLEGGGTDTQYF. DNA for the CDR3: TGCGCTAGCAGCTTGGAGGGGGGCGGCACAGATACGCAGTATTTT.

V and J are TRBV7-9 and TRBJ1-5, with D tentatively TRBD1 (6 bases). CDR3 length equals 14 residues. V was pared by 4 bases and J by 5 bases, with 12 bases between. Germline V gene lookup returns CDR1 SEHNR and CDR2 FQNEAQ (reference sequence). The DNA of the CDR3 is TGTGCCAGCAGCTACACAGGGAGTGATCAGCCCCAGCATTTT. This translates into CASSYTGSDQPQHF. The whole variable domain, filled in from reference TRBV7-9 and TRBJ1-5, reads DTGVSQNPRHKITKRGQNVTFRCDPISEHNRLYWYRQTLGQGPEFLTYFQNEAQLEKSRLLSDRFSAERPKGSFSTLEIQRTEQGDSAMYLCASSYTGSDQPQHFGDGTRLSIL.

The gene calls are TRBV2 and TRBJ2-5, with 8 bases matching TRBD1. The CDR3 loop spans 14 amino acids. CDR1 is SNHLY, CDR2 FYNNEI, per germline. V shed 5 bases, J shed 2 bases, and the junction held 4 bases outside the gene matches. This chain's CDR3 is CASSQDRVQETQYF. The CDR3 nucleotides read TGTGCCAGCAGTCAGGACAGGGTGCAAGAGACCCAGTACTTC.

Regarding this clone: This specimen includes other DNA sequences encoding the same CDR3. The chain joins TRBV6-5 to TRBJ2-1; D gene ambiguous. Germline V gives CDR1 MNHEY, CDR2 SVGAGI. Trimming left V 2 bases short and J 0 bases short, with 8 bases between. The CDR3 extends over 15 amino acids. CDR3 region: CASSYRRSSYNEQFF. The CDR3 DNA sequence: TGTGCCAGCAGTTACCGTCGGTCCTCCTACAATGAGCAGTTCTTC.

The V gene is TRBV9, the J gene TRBJ2-5; TRBD2 matches 7 bases. The CDR3 is made up of 15 amino acids. V shed 0 bases and J 2 bases; nucleotides not matched to a gene: 4. The V gene's germline CDR1 is SGDLS and CDR2 YYNGEE. CDR3 sequence: CASSVVKAGQETQYF. DNA for the CDR3: TGTGCCAGCAGCGTAGTAAAAGCGGGGCAAGAGACCCAGTACTTC.

The chain recombines TRBV6-5 with TRBJ1-6; D gene unclear. CDR3 length: 14 amino acids. Between the trimmed V and J ends, which lost 4 bases and 9 bases, there was a span of 13 bases. Germline V gives CDR1 MNHEY, CDR2 SVGAGI. This CDR3 reads CASSSIGPTSPLHF. The CDR3 DNA follows: TGTGCCAGCAGTTCTATTGGACCGACTTCACCCCTCCACTTT.

The V gene is TRBV18, the J gene TRBJ2-1; the D is unclear. This CDR3 contains 15 residues. CDR1 KGHSH and CDR2 LQKENI come from the germline V gene. V lost 0 bases and J 9 bases, leaving 15 bases between the germline ends. The CDR3 loop is CASSPPSQSIGEQFF. The CDR3 nucleotides read TGTGCCAGCTCACCACCGAGCCAATCAATCGGTGAGCAGTTCTTC.

On this clone: The same CDR3 can be traced to other DNA sequences in this sample. The chain combines TRBV5-1 with TRBJ1-1; perhaps TRBD1 as D (5 bases). The CDR3 runs 13 residues. The V and J ends lost 5 bases and 1 base respectively, with 9 bases between them. The V gene's germline CDR1 is SGHRS and CDR2 YFSETQ. CDR3 sequence (DNA): TGCGCCAGCAGTTCACAGGCGAACACTGAAGCTTTCTTT. The encoded protein is CASSSQANTEAFF. The full variable domain, in which reference TRBV5-1 and TRBJ1-1 provide the parts outside the CDR3, is KAGVTQTPRYLIKTRGQQVTLSCSPISGHRSVSWYQQTPGQGLQFLFEYFSETQRNKGNFPGRFSGRQFSNSRSEMNVSTLELGDSALYLCASSSQANTEAFFGQGTRLTVV.

The gene calls are TRBV11-1 and TRBJ2-7; no clear D gene. CDR3 length: 13 amino acids. Trimming took 3 bases from V and 4 from J, leaving 10 bases between them. In germline, CDR1 is SGHAT, CDR2 FQDESV (reference sequence). The CDR3 loop is CASSLPAKYEQYF. In DNA form, the CDR3 reads TGTGCCAGCAGCTTGCCTGCTAAGTACGAGCAGTACTTC.

The rearrangement uses TRBV4-3 and TRBJ1-2; a weak D match, TRBD1 (5 bases). The CDR3 is made up of 15 amino acids. V was cut by 1 base and J by 0 bases, with 9 bases left in between. Per the germline V gene, CDR1 is LGHNA and CDR2 is YSLEER. For the CDR3, the DNA is TGCGCCAGCAGCCAAGGCAGGGAACCTAACTATGGCTACACCTTC. Its protein is CASSQGREPNYGYTF.

The rearrangement links TRBV29-1 to TRBJ1-1; D gene unclear. Germline V gives CDR1 SQVTM, CDR2 ANQGSEA. Trimming took 4 bases from V and 0 from J, leaving 18 bases between them. CDR3 length: 16 residues. CDR3 DNA sequence: TGCAGCGTTGGCAGAGGGAGGATGGAAGTGAACACTGAAGCTTTCTTT. It codes for CSVGRGRMEVNTEAFF.

The chain is built from TRBV6-5 and TRBJ2-3, with 10 bases that match TRBD2. The CDR3 is 14 residues long. Trimming cost V 10 bases and J 4 bases; bases outside gene matches: 8. Germline V gene sequence: CDR1 MNHEY, CDR2 SVGAGI. The CDR3 is CAIRAGGSADTQYF. CDR3 coding DNA: TGTGCCATCAGAGCGGGGGGGAGCGCAGATACGCAGTATTTT.

This clone is a singleton in its sample. The chain has TRBV7-9 and TRBJ1-1, with 7 bases lining up with TRBD1. Germline CDR1 and CDR2: SEHNR and FQNEAQ (reference sequence). The CDR3 totals 15 residues. The ends lost 7 bases at V and 4 bases at J; junction bases unmatched: 12. DNA of the CDR3: TGTGCCAGCATTAAAGGGGGCAGCAAGACCACTGAAGCTTTCTTT. Translated, it gives CASIKGGSKTTEAFF.

The V and J genes are TRBV25-1 and TRBJ2-1; 8 nucleotides line up with TRBD2. J was trimmed by 4 bases and V by 5 bases; bases with no gene match: 7. Germline CDR1 MGHDK, CDR2 SYGVNS. The CDR3 runs 15 residues. The CDR3 spells CASSTAGGPYNEQFF. For the CDR3, the DNA is TGTGCCAGCAGTACGGCGGGGGGACCATACAATGAGCAGTTCTTC.

The CDR3 reads CASSSHSGGYEQYF. CDR3 DNA: TGTGCCAGCAGTTCTCATAGCGGGGGATACGAGCAGTACTTC. The V and J genes are TRBV6-6 and TRBJ2-7; 9 bases line up with TRBD2. This CDR3 contains 14 residues. V was clipped by 4 bases and J by 4 bases; unmatched bases: 5. In germline, CDR1 is MNHNY, CDR2 SVGAGI (reference sequence).